The 14 T cell receptor beta chains given below trace back to one sample, sequenced in a study of human T cells and chemical hapten exposure. TCRdb passed the RACE reads through MiXCR, listing each CDR3 protein once. The data show tens of thousands of distinct CDR3 sequences, 8.5% to 12% seen once. Specified time point: patch test 2, 6 weeks after DPC sensitization. Noted treatment: therapeutic diphenylcyclopropenone sensitization with weekly scalp DPC. The material sequenced was whole blood, taken in connection with sensitization to the hapten diphenylcyclopropenone (DPC). These TCRs come from a woman between 45 and 60 years old with alopecia areata. Some clones in this sample may be carry-over from other donors' samples.

This clonotype was picked up many times. The gene calls are TRBV7-2 and TRBJ2-4, with 15 bases that match TRBD2. With 5 bases clipped from V and 9 bases from J, the junction kept 8 bases outside the gene matches. The CDR3 runs 16 residues. Germline CDR1 reads SGHTA; CDR2 reads FQGNSA. The CDR3 coding sequence is TGTGCCAGCAGCCCGCGGACTAGCGGGAGGGAGGTCATTCAGTACTTC. This sequence encodes CASSPRTSGREVIQYF.

The chain uses TRBV30 and TRBJ2-7; no reliable D call. This CDR3 is 12 amino acids long. Between the trimmed V and J ends, which lost 1 base and 10 bases, there was a span of 14 bases. Germline V gene lookup returns CDR1 GTSNPN and CDR2 SVGIG (reference sequence). The CDR3 DNA is TGTGCCTGGAGTGCTTCAACGAGTTCCCAGTACTTC. It is translated as CAWSASTSSQYF.

The chain uses TRBV6-2 or TRBV6-3 and TRBJ2-1, with 8 bases aligning to TRBD2. CDR3 length: 17 amino acids. The germline V gene has CDR1 MNHEY and CDR2 SVGEGT. V shed 5 bases, J shed 5 bases, and the junction held 14 bases outside the gene matches. CDR3 DNA sequence: TGTGCCAGCAGTCACCAAGTTAAGGCGGGAGGACACAATGAGCAGTTCTTC. Translating it yields CASSHQVKAGGHNEQFF.

The chain uses TRBV18 and TRBJ1-5; the D is unclear. Germline-derived CDR1 and CDR2 are KGHSH and LQKENI. The CDR3 has 16 amino acids. V dropped 2 bases and J dropped 2 bases, with 13 bases sitting between them. CDR3 bases: TGTGCCAGCTCACCAGGTGGGGTTCTAGGCAATCAGCCCCAGCATTTT. As protein: CASSPGGVLGNQPQHF.

The table lists this clonotype with many counts. This chain connects TRBV20-1 to TRBJ2-5; no definite D call. CDR1 is DFQATT, CDR2 SNEGSKA, per germline (reference sequence). This CDR3 has 11 amino acids. Trimming removed 6 bases at V and 5 bases at J, with 10 bases between. The CDR3 protein is CSALDGETQYF. CDR3 DNA sequence: TGCAGTGCCCTGGACGGCGAGACCCAGTACTTC.

At least ten counts were recorded for this clonotype. The V call is TRBV3-1, the J call TRBJ2-3, with D unclear. V shed 1 base and J shed 5 bases, with 13 bases lying between them. Per the germline V gene, CDR1 is LGHDT and CDR2 is YNNKEL (reference sequence). This CDR3 comprises 15 residues. The CDR3 DNA sequence: TGTGCCAGCAGCCAAGCGGTACTCCCAGGAGATACGCAGTATTTT. Amino acid sequence: CASSQAVLPGDTQYF.

This clonotype was seen at least ten times. The chain uses TRBV12-5 and TRBJ2-3; the match to TRBD1 covers 9 bases. V dropped 4 bases and J dropped 8; count of bases not matched to a gene: 19. This CDR3 contains 18 residues. Germline-derived CDR1 and CDR2 are LGHNT and FRNRAP. For the CDR3, the DNA is TGTGCTAGTGGTTCCCCTATGGATGGGACAGGGTTTGGGGGTACGCAGTATTTT. Its protein is CASGSPMDGTGFGGTQYF.

This clonotype was detected ten times or more. This sequence joins TRBV29-1 and TRBJ1-2; D is unclear. Germline loops: CDR1 SQVTM, CDR2 ANQGSEA. V lost 5 bases and J lost 7, with 11 bases in between. The length of the CDR3 is 11 residues. CDR3 region: CSVRGLSGYTF. CDR3 bases: TGCAGCGTTCGGGGTTTAAGTGGCTACACCTTC.

The chain recombines TRBV27 with TRBJ2-1, with 15 bases lining up with TRBD2. Germline V gives CDR1 MNHEY, CDR2 SMNVEV (reference sequence). The CDR3 runs 14 residues. Unmatched junction bases numbered 2, after V lost 4 bases and J lost 10 bases. The CDR3 loop reads CASSSGLAGGEQFF. The CDR3 nucleotides are TGTGCCAGCAGTTCCGGACTAGCGGGAGGGGAGCAGTTCTTC.

A note on this clonotype: This likely comes from a read error, as the CDR3 has no conserved phenylalanine or tryptophan at its end. The genes are TRBV29-1 and TRBJ2-1; D might be TRBD2 (5 bases). The germline gives CDR1 SQVTM, CDR2 ANQGSEA. The CDR3 consists of 12 residues. V gave up 7 bases and J gave up 7 bases, with 14 bases separating them. The CDR3 spells CSAPDFWNEQFI. CDR3 DNA: TGCAGCGCCCCGGACTTCTGGAATGAGCAGTTCATC.

At least ten counts were recorded for this clonotype. The DNA of the CDR3 is TGCGCCAGCAGCTTGAAAACGGAACACTATGGCTACACCTTC. It encodes CASSLKTEHYGYTF. This chain connects TRBV5-1 to TRBJ1-2; D uncertain. Trimming took 1 base from V and 3 from J, leaving 10 bases between them. Germline assignment: CDR1 SGHRS and CDR2 YFSETQ. CDR3 length equals 14 residues.

This clonotype appeared many times. This sequence joins TRBV5-1 and TRBJ2-7, with 12 bases that match TRBD2. In germline, CDR1 is SGHRS, CDR2 YFSETQ. The CDR3 loop spans 15 amino acids. V shed 4 bases and J 5 bases; nucleotides not matched to a gene: 7. CDR3 in amino acids: CASSQLAGGPHEQYF. Here the CDR3 DNA reads TGCGCCAGCAGCCAGCTAGCGGGAGGGCCCCACGAGCAGTACTTC.

J is TRBJ2-7 and V is TRBV27; unclear D gene. Germline V gene data show CDR1 as MNHEY and CDR2 as SMNVEV (reference sequence). V lost 5 bases and J lost 2, with 13 bases in between. The CDR3 is 14 residues long. The CDR3 DNA reads as TGTGCCAGCAGTCCGGCCCTAGAGGCCTACGAGCAGTACTTC. This translates into CASSPALEAYEQYF.

In its sample, this clonotype was seen many times. The V gene is TRBV2, the J gene TRBJ2-7; the D gene is possibly TRBD1 (6 bases). Deletions cut 5 bases from V and 3 bases from J, with 11 bases between. Germline values: CDR1 SNHLY, CDR2 FYNNEI. The CDR3 extends over 13 amino acids. The CDR3 DNA is TGTGCCAGCAGTCGCCGGGACAACTACGAGCAGTACTTC. Amino acid sequence: CASSRRDNYEQYF.